This entry lists 18 T cell receptor beta chains sequenced from one sample in a study of STAT3 mutations in large granular lymphocyte leukemia. Sequencing was performed with immunoSEQ multiplex PCR; in TCRdb, only in-frame clones are kept and a portion is missing. Here the sample spans approximately 17,000 clones, roughly four fifths being singletons. For these TCRs, the target antigens are not known. Broader study findings: In T-cell large granular lymphocyte leukemia, about half of patients showed multiple immunodominant subclonotypes.

The specimen was peripheral blood mononuclear cells. These receptors originate from a man between 45 and 60 years old with T-cell large granular lymphocyte leukemia. Some clones in this sample may be carry-over from other donors' samples.

The chain joins TRBV5-1 to TRBJ1-2; D is ambiguous. This CDR3 spans 15 amino acids. Germline CDR1 reads SGHRS; CDR2 reads YFSETQ. The V end lost 4 bases, the J end lost 1 base, and 14 bases lay between the germline ends. In DNA, the CDR3 is TGCGCCAGCAGCCTCAGGATGGGGAGTAACTATGGCTACACCTTC. Amino acids: CASSLRMGSNYGYTF. Supplemented by reference TRBV5-1 and TRBJ1-2, the full variable domain reads KAGVTQTPRYLIKTRGQQVTLSCSPISGHRSVSWYQQTPGQGLQFLFEYFSETQRNKGNFPGRFSGRQFSNSRSEMNVSTLELGDSALYLCASSLRMGSNYGYTFGSGTRLTVV.

With respect to this clone: One junction end disagrees with the germline gene, perhaps due to a read error. The chain is built from TRBV28 and TRBJ1-2; D gene ambiguous. Germline values: CDR1 MDHEN, CDR2 SYDVKM. The CDR3 runs 13 residues. The chain's CDR3 is CASSLSPNYGYTF. DNA for the CDR3: TGTGCCAGCAGTTTATCGCCTAATTATGGCTACACCTTC.

The chain employs TRBV27 and TRBJ2-3; TRBD2 aligns across 9 bases. The CDR3 covers 15 residues. The J segment lost 0 bases and the V segment lost 5 bases, leaving 3 bases of the junction unmatched. The germline V gene has CDR1 MNHEY and CDR2 SMNVEV (reference sequence). The DNA for the CDR3 is TGTGCCAGCAGTCTTGGGACTAGCAGCACAGATACGCAGTATTTT. Encoded protein: CASSLGTSSTDTQYF.

The gene calls are TRBV7-2 and TRBJ2-7; 7 bases line up with TRBD1. CDR3 size: 13 residues. Germline CDR1 is SGHTA and CDR2 is FQGNSA. V lost 2 bases and J lost 3; bases outside the gene matches: 1. CDR3 in amino acids: CASSLWTGYEQYF. DNA of the CDR3: TGTGCCAGCAGCTTATGGACAGGCTACGAGCAGTACTTC.

The chain links TRBV5-5 to TRBJ2-7, with D perhaps matching TRBD1 (6 bases). V dropped 4 bases and J dropped 2 bases, with 16 bases sitting between them. The CDR3 is 15 residues long. The germline CDR1 and CDR2 sequences are SGHKS and YYEKEE (reference sequence). The CDR3 nucleotides read TGTGCCAGCAGCCCTACCGGGACAATAACCTACGAGCAGTACTTC. Protein product: CASSPTGTITYEQYF.

This clone was observed a handful of times. This rearrangement joins TRBV6-5 to TRBJ2-7; TRBD1 agrees at 8 bases. Germline V gene data show CDR1 as MNHEY and CDR2 as SVGAGI. V was clipped by 5 bases and J by 6 bases; unmatched bases: 6. The CDR3 loop spans 13 amino acids. The CDR3 DNA sequence: TGTGCCAGCAGTGACGGACAGGGCGGCGAGCAGTACTTC. Amino acids: CASSDGQGGEQYF.

V gene TRBV6-5 combines with J gene TRBJ1-2; D ambiguous. Germline V lookup: CDR1 MNHEY, CDR2 SVGAGI. CDR3 length: 15 residues. The V and J ends lost 0 bases and 0 bases respectively, with 8 bases between them. This CDR3 is CASSYSGLPNYGYTF. The DNA of the CDR3 is TGTGCCAGCAGTTACTCCGGCCTACCTAACTATGGCTACACCTTC.

This sequence joins TRBV18 and TRBJ2-2; D gene uncertain. CDR3 length equals 13 residues. Deletions cut 1 base from V and 7 bases from J, with 7 bases between. Germline CDR1 KGHSH, CDR2 LQKENI. CDR3 in DNA: TGTGCCAGCTCACCACTAGAGGTCGGGGAGCTGTTTTTT. Its protein product is CASSPLEVGELFF.

This chain links TRBV5-6 with TRBJ2-7; TRBD1 matches 7 bases. Germline assignment: CDR1 SGHDT and CDR2 YYEEEE. The CDR3 length is 13 residues. The trim removed 7 bases at V and 0 bases at J, leaving 4 bases unmatched. The CDR3 DNA reads as TGTGCCAGCCAACAGGGGCACTCCTACGAGCAGTACTTC. Encoded protein: CASQQGHSYEQYF.

The V and J genes are TRBV10-3 and TRBJ2-5; 10 bases agree with TRBD1. CDR1 and CDR2 from the germline V gene are ENHRY and SYGVKD. The CDR3 has 15 amino acids. Trimming took 6 bases from V and 2 from J; bases not matched to a gene: 6. CDR3 protein: CAIRRDRGGQETQYF. CDR3 DNA sequence: TGTGCCATCAGACGGGACAGGGGAGGGCAAGAGACCCAGTACTTC.

The chain recombines TRBV28 with TRBJ2-7; 10 positions match TRBD1. The CDR3 length is 14 residues. After removal of 7 bases from V and 2 bases from J, the junction contained 5 bases not matched to a gene. Germline CDR1 reads MDHEN; CDR2 reads SYDVKM. For the CDR3, the DNA is TGTGCCAGCATCGGGACAGGGGAAGCCTACGAGCAGTACTTC. Its protein is CASIGTGEAYEQYF.

V usage is TRBV19 and J usage is TRBJ2-6; no clear D. V dropped 3 bases and J dropped 0 bases, with 15 bases sitting between them. This CDR3 spans 18 amino acids. The germline gives CDR1 LNHDA, CDR2 SQIVND (reference sequence). DNA of the CDR3: TGTGCCAGTAGTATCAGCGCAATCGACTTCTCTGGGGCCAACGTCCTGACTTTC. It encodes CASSISAIDFSGANVLTF.

This clone was detected only a few times. The J gene is TRBJ1-2, the V gene TRBV27, with a weak D call TRBD1 (5 bases). Germline CDR1 reads MNHEY; CDR2 reads SMNVEV (reference sequence). The CDR3 loop spans 13 amino acids. V lost 3 bases and J 4 bases, leaving 9 bases between the germline ends. CDR3 sequence (DNA): TGTGCCAGCAGTTTGGGGACTTCCTATGGCTACACCTTC. It translates to CASSLGTSYGYTF.

The chain joins TRBV7-9 to TRBJ2-7, with 16 bases that match TRBD2. V shed 3 bases and J 2 bases; nucleotides not matched to a gene: 7. Germline lookup yields CDR1 SEHNR and CDR2 FQNEAQ (reference sequence). The CDR3 totals 18 residues. In DNA, the CDR3 is TGTGCCAGCAGCTTGGGGACTAGCGGGAGGGCCGGAGCCTACGAGCAGTACTTC. This gives the protein CASSLGTSGRAGAYEQYF.

The rearrangement joins TRBV4-1 to TRBJ2-6; possibly TRBD1 for D (5 bases). V lost 0 bases and J 0 bases, leaving 9 bases between the germline ends. The CDR3 sequence is 17 residues long. Germline-derived CDR1 and CDR2 are MGHRA and YSYEKL. CDR3 sequence reads: CASSQDDRTSGANVLTF. In DNA, the CDR3 is TGCGCCAGCAGCCAAGATGACAGAACCTCTGGGGCCAACGTCCTGACTTTC.

V gene TRBV10-3 combines with J gene TRBJ2-5; 10 bases are a match to TRBD2. Looked up from germline, CDR1 is ENHRY and CDR2 is SYGVKD. The V segment lost 4 bases and the J segment 5 bases; nucleotides outside the gene matches: 7. The CDR3 contains 15 residues. CDR3 in amino acids: CAISVGSGRGETQYF. The CDR3 DNA follows: TGTGCCATCAGTGTGGGAAGCGGGAGGGGGGAGACCCAGTACTTC.

The V gene is TRBV12-5, the J gene TRBJ1-2, with D maybe TRBD1 (5 bases). V shed 0 bases and J shed 2 bases, with 10 bases lying between them. The germline V gene has CDR1 LGHNT and CDR2 FRNRAP. This CDR3 comprises 15 residues. This chain's CDR3 is CASGLVPGRNYGYTF. The CDR3 DNA follows: TGTGCTAGTGGTTTGGTACCAGGGAGAAACTATGGCTACACCTTC.

This chain uses TRBV5-1 with TRBJ1-6; the D gene is possibly TRBD1 (5 bases). Trimming cost V 5 bases and J 8 bases, with 11 bases left between them. Germline-derived CDR1 and CDR2 are SGHRS and YFSETQ. The CDR3 has 13 residues. The CDR3 DNA sequence: TGCGCCAGCAGGGCCAGGGAGCATTCACCCCTCCACTTT. This translates into CASRAREHSPLHF.